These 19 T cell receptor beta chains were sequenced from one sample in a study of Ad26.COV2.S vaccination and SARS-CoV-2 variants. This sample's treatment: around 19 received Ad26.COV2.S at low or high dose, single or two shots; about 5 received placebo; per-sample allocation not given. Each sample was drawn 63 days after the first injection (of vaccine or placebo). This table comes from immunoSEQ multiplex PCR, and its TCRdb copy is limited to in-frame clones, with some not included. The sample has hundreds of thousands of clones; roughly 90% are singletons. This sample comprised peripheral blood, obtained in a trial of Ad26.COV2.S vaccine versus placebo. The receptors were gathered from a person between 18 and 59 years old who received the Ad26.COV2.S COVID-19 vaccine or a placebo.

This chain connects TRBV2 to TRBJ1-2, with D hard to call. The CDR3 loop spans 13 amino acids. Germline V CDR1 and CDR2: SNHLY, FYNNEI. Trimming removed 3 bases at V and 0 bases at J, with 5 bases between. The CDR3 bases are TGTGCCAGCAGTGAGGCAGCTAACTATGGCTACACCTTC. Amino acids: CASSEAANYGYTF.

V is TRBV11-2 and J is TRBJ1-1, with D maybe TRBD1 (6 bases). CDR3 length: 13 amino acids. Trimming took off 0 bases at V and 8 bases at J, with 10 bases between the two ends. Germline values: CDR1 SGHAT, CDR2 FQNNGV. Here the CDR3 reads CASSLDRGVEAFF. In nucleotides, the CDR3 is TGTGCCAGCAGCTTAGACAGGGGCGTGGAAGCTTTCTTT.

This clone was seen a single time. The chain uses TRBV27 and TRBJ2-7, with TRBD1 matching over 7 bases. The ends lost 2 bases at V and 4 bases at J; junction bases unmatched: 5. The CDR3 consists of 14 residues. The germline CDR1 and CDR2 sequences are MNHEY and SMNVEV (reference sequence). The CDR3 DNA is TGTGCCAGCAGTTTACGGGGACAGCTATACGAGCAGTACTTC. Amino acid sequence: CASSLRGQLYEQYF.

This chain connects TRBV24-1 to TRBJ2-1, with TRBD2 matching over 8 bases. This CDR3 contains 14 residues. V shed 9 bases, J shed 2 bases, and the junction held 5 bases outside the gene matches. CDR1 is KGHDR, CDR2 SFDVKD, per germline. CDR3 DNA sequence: TGTGCCACCTCCGCGGGAGGCGCCTACAATGAGCAGTTCTTC. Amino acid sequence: CATSAGGAYNEQFF.

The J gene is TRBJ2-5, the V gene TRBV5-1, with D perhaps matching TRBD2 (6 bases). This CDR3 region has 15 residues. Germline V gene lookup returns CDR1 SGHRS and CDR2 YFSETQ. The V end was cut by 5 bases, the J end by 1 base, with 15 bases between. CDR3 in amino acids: CASSLGGSGQETQYF. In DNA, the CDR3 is TGCGCCAGCAGTCTTGGTGGTAGCGGCCAAGAGACCCAGTACTTC.

The CDR3, as DNA: TGTGCCAGCAGTGAGGACAGGGGGGCCGGGGAGCTGTTTTTT. Amino acid sequence: CASSEDRGAGELFF. The V call is TRBV2, the J call TRBJ2-2; 10 bases line up with TRBD1. Trimming at V came to 3 bases and at J to 6 bases, leaving 1 base not matched to a gene. Germline values: CDR1 SNHLY, CDR2 FYNNEI. This CDR3 comprises 14 residues.

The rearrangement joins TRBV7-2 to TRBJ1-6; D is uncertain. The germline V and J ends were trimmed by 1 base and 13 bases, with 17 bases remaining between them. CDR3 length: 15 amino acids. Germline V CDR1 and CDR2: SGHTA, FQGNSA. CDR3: CASSLDPMGGSPLHF. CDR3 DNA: TGTGCCAGCAGCTTAGATCCGATGGGAGGTTCGCCCCTCCACTTT.

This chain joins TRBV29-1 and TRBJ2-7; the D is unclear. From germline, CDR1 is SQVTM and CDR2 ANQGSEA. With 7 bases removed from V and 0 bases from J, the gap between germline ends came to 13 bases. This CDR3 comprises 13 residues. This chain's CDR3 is CSAQEGFSYEQYF. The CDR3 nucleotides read TGCAGCGCCCAAGAAGGGTTCTCCTACGAGCAGTACTTC.

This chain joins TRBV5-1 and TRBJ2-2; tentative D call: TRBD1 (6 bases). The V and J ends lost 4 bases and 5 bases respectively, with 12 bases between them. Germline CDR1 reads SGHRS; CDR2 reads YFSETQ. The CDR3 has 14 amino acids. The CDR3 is CASSPGVSTGELFF. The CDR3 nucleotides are TGCGCCAGCAGCCCAGGGGTATCAACCGGGGAGCTGTTTTTT.

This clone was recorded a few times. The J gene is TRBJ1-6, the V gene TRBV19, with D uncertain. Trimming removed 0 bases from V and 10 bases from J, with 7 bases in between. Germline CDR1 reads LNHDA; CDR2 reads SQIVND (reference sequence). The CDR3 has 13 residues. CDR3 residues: CASSIDRTSPLHF. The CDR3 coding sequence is TGTGCCAGTAGTATAGATCGAACCTCACCCCTCCACTTT.

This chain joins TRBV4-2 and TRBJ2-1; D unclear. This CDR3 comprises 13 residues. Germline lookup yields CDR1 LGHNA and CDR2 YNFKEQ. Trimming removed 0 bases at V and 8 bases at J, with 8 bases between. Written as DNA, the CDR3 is TGTGCCAGCAGCCAAGAAATCCAGGATGAGCAGTTCTTC. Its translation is CASSQEIQDEQFF.

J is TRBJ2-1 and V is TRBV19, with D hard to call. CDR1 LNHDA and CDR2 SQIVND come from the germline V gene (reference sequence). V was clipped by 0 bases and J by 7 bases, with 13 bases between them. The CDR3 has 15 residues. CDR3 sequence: CASSIDKGFWNEQFF. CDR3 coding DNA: TGTGCCAGTAGTATAGATAAGGGCTTCTGGAATGAGCAGTTCTTC. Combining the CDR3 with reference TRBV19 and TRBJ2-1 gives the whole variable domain DGGITQSPKYLFRKEGQNVTLSCEQNLNHDAMYWYRQDPGQGLRLIYYSQIVNDFQKGDIAEGYSVSREKKESFPLTVTSAQKNPTAFYLCASSIDKGFWNEQFFGPGTRLTVL.

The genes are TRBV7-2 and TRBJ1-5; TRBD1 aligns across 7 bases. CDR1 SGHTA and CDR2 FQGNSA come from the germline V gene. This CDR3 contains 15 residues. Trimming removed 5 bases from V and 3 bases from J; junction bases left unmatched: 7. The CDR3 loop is CASSRGTGANQPQHF. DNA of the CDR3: TGTGCCAGCAGCCGCGGCACAGGGGCCAATCAGCCCCAGCATTTT.

Here the CDR3 reads CASSPFPPGIYGYTF. CDR3 DNA: TGTGCCAGCTCACCATTTCCCCCCGGAATCTATGGCTACACCTTC. This sequence joins TRBV18 and TRBJ1-2; no reliable D call. The ends were cut back, 2 bases at V and 4 bases at J, with 14 bases in the middle. CDR3 length: 15 amino acids. CDR1 and CDR2 from the germline V gene are KGHSH and LQKENI.

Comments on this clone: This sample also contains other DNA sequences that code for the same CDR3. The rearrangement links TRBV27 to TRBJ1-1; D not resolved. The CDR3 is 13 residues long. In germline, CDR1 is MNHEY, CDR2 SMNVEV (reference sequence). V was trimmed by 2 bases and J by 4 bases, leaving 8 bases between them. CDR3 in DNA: TGTGCCAGCAGTTTACCGGGCGGCACTGAAGCTTTCTTT. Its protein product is CASSLPGGTEAFF.

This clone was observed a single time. In nucleotides, the CDR3 is TGTGCCAGCAGCCCCGCGGGGACAGTGGCAGAGACCCAGTACTTC. Translated: CASSPAGTVAETQYF. The genes are TRBV7-2 and TRBJ2-5, with D possibly TRBD1 on 7 matching bases. The germline V gene encodes CDR1 SGHTA and CDR2 FQGNSA. V was clipped by 5 bases and J by 4 bases, with 17 bases between them. The CDR3 has 15 amino acids.

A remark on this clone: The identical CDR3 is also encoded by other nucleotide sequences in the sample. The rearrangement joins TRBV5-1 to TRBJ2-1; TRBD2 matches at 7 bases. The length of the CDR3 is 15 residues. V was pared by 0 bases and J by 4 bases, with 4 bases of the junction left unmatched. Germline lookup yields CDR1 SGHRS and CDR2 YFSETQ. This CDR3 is CASSLVASGYNEQFF. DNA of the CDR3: TGCGCCAGCAGCTTGGTGGCTAGCGGATACAATGAGCAGTTCTTC. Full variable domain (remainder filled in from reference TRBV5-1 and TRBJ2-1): KAGVTQTPRYLIKTRGQQVTLSCSPISGHRSVSWYQQTPGQGLQFLFEYFSETQRNKGNFPGRFSGRQFSNSRSEMNVSTLELGDSALYLCASSLVASGYNEQFFGPGTRLTVL.

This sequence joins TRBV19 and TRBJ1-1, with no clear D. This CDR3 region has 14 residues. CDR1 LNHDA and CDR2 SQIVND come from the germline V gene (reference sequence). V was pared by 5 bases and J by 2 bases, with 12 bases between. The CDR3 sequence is CASSAGGGNTEAFF. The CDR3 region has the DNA TGTGCCAGTAGTGCGGGAGGTGGAAACACTGAAGCTTTCTTT.

CDR3 residues: CASSQSPSGNTIYF. The CDR3 DNA reads TGTGCCAGCTCTCAAAGCCCCTCTGGAAACACCATATATTTT. This chain links TRBV6-5 with TRBJ1-3; D gene uncertain. This CDR3 is built from 14 residues. V shed 8 bases and J shed 0 bases, with 11 bases lying between them. The germline V gene encodes CDR1 MNHEY and CDR2 SVGAGI.